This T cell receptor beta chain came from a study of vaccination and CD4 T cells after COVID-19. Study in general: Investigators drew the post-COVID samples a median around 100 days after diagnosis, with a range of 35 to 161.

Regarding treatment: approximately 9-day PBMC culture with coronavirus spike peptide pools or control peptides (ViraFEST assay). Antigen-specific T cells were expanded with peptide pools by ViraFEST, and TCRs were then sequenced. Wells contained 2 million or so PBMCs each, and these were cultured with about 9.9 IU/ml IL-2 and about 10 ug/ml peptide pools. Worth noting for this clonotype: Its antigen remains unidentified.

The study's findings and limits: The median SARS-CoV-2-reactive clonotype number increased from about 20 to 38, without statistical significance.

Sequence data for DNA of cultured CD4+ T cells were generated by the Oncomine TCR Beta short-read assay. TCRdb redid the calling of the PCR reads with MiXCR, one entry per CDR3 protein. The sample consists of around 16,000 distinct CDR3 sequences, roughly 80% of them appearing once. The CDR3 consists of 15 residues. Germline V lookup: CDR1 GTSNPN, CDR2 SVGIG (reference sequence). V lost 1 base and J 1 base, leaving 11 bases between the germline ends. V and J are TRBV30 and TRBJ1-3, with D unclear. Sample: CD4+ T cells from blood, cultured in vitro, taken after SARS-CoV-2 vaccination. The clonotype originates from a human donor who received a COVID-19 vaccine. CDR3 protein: CAWSGIQLSGNTIYF. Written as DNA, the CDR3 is TGTGCCTGGAGTGGAATCCAACTATCTGGAAACACCATATATTTT.